This paragraph covers one T cell receptor (beta chain) sequence. The sample comes from a study of shared clonotypes between healthy human individuals. Study information: The donor pool was made up of a couple of women and three men aged 18 to 49.

Assay used: immunoSEQ multiplex PCR; TCRdb lists only in-frame clones, some missing. Of roughly 300,000 clones in the sample, about nine tenths were seen once. The V gene end was trimmed by 5 bases and the J gene end by 6 bases; junction bases not matched to a gene: 3. CDR1 SEHNR and CDR2 FQNEAQ come from the germline V gene (reference sequence). This CDR3 is 13 amino acids long. V and J are TRBV7-9 and TRBJ1-5, with 8 bases aligning to TRBD1. Sequenced material: memory CD8+ T cells sorted from blood. Documented subset: CD45RO+ cells pooled with CCR7-negative TemRA cells. The receptor was isolated from a man aged 18 to 29 in good health. The CDR3 is CASSDRGRQPQHF. The CDR3 DNA is TGTGCCAGCAGCGACAGGGGCCGTCAGCCCCAGCATTTT.